This TCR beta chain comes out of a study of naive and memory T cell subsets. An equimolar mix of two oligonucleotides served as the beta constant-region primer for TRBC1 and TRBC2. The ligated cDNA underwent four PCR rounds using SP2 and nested alpha and beta constant-region primers. TCRdb re-analysed the UMI-ligation and nested PCR reads in MiXCR, keeping a single row per CDR3 protein. The sample gives over 130,000 distinct CDR3 sequences, about 20% of which show up once; roughly 0.63% is in the top ten. Sequential positive selection took CD4 T cells first, then CD8 T cells. The CDR3 spans 15 residues. Germline values: CDR1 SGHKS, CDR2 YYEKEE (reference sequence). Between the trimmed V and J ends, which lost 1 base and 1 base, there was a span of 11 bases. Findings and limits, study-wide: A few larger clonotypes appeared in naive repertoires, especially CD8, possibly memory cells re-expressing CD45RA. A clonotype means one alpha or beta sequence, not an alpha/beta pair. Over 90% of naive TCR sequences appeared only once, unlike memory subsets. Expression changes during T cell differentiation may affect RNA-based TCR counts.

This clonotype was found a few times. The antigen is undetermined. This chain joins TRBV5-5 and TRBJ1-1, with D possibly TRBD1 on 5 matching bases. The clonotype was recovered from a human donor in good health. Sequencing input: naive CD8+ T cells from blood. The CDR3: CASSLPLGANTEAFF. The CDR3 DNA follows: TGTGCCAGCAGCTTGCCTCTCGGGGCGAACACTGAAGCTTTCTTT.